This is a list of T cell receptor beta chains from one sample in a study of T-cell memory formation after mild COVID-19. TCRdb re-derived calls from the 5' RACE reads in MiXCR, one entry per CDR3 protein. The table records 390,000 or so distinct CDR3 sequences, more than 15% of them present only once. The sample consisted of PBMCs or a T cell subset sorted from them (not recorded which). Receptor source: a man between 18 and 35 years old who had mild COVID-19 (a few samples of this study predate the infection). Cell type and time point are not known. Each CDR3 is given with its conserved first and last residue. D genes are given only for firm matches. A clone size is listed for some rows: how often the clone was seen (once, few, many), or a class if it is expanded.

CDR3 DNA: TGCGCCAGCAGCTTGGGGAAGGATGGCAATCAGCCCCAGCATTTT
CDR3 protein: CASSLGKDGNQPQHF
D gene: -
J gene: TRBJ1-5
clone size: few
V gene: TRBV5-1

CDR3 DNA: TGTGCCAGCAGCCCCGGGGGATCCGGGGGAGAGACCCAGTACTTC
CDR3 protein: CASSPGGSGGETQYF
D gene: -
J gene: TRBJ2-5
clone size: few
V gene: TRBV12-3/TRBV12-4

CDR3 DNA: TGCAGTGCTAGAGTGCTAGGACGGGAGGATCAGCCCCAGCATTTT
CDR3 protein: CSARVLGREDQPQHF
D gene: -
J gene: TRBJ1-5
clone size: few
V gene: TRBV20-1

CDR3 DNA: TGTGCCAGCAGCTTGGTATCGCCCTACGAGCAGTACTTC
CDR3 protein: CASSLVSPYEQYF
D gene: -
J gene: TRBJ2-7
clone size: -
V gene: TRBV5-6

CDR3 DNA: TGTGCCAGCAGCGTCGACCCAAACTGGAACATTCAGTACTTC
CDR3 protein: CASSVDPNWNIQYF
D gene: -
J gene: TRBJ2-4
clone size: -
V gene: TRBV9

CDR3 DNA: TGTGCCAGCAGCGTAGCTACAGGGGGCAGGTACGAGCAGTACTTC
CDR3 protein: CASSVATGGRYEQYF
D gene: TRBD1
J gene: TRBJ2-7
clone size: few
V gene: TRBV9

CDR3 DNA: TGTGCCTGGAGTGCAGGGACAAACACCGGGGAGCTGTTTTTT
CDR3 protein: CAWSAGTNTGELFF
D gene: -
J gene: TRBJ2-2
clone size: few
V gene: TRBV30

CDR3 DNA: TGCGCCAGCAGCTCATTACAGGGGTCTAACTATGGCTACACCTTC
CDR3 protein: CASSSLQGSNYGYTF
D gene: TRBD1
J gene: TRBJ1-2
clone size: few
V gene: TRBV4-3

CDR3 DNA: TGTGCCAGCAGCTTAGCCGCCGGGGAGACCCAGTACTTC
CDR3 protein: CASSLAAGETQYF
D gene: -
J gene: TRBJ2-5
clone size: many
V gene: TRBV7-3

CDR3 DNA: TGTGCCAGCAGCTTAGCCCTCGGTGAGACCCAGTACTTC
CDR3 protein: CASSLALGETQYF
D gene: -
J gene: TRBJ2-5
clone size: few
V gene: TRBV11-2

CDR3 DNA: TGTGCCAGCAGTGCTTTAGGAGGGCACACTGAAGCTTTCTTT
CDR3 protein: CASSALGGHTEAFF
D gene: -
J gene: TRBJ1-1
clone size: few
V gene: TRBV27

CDR3 DNA: TGTGCCAGCAGCCGGGACACCCTCTATGGCTACACCTTC
CDR3 protein: CASSRDTLYGYTF
D gene: -
J gene: TRBJ1-2
clone size: many
V gene: TRBV7-2

CDR3 DNA: TGCAGCGTTGGGGAAGATACGCAGTATTTT
CDR3 protein: CSVGEDTQYF
D gene: -
J gene: TRBJ2-3
clone size: -
V gene: TRBV29-1

CDR3 DNA: TGTGCCAGCAGCTTCTCAGAGCTGGGCACCGGGGAGCTGTTTTTT
CDR3 protein: CASSFSELGTGELFF
D gene: -
J gene: TRBJ2-2
clone size: -
V gene: TRBV7-3

CDR3 DNA: TGTGCCAGTAGTATAGAGGATACGCAGTATTTT
CDR3 protein: CASSIEDTQYF
D gene: -
J gene: TRBJ2-3
clone size: few
V gene: TRBV19

CDR3 DNA: TGCAGTGCTAGAGAAACCGGAGTCACCGGGGAGCTGTTTTTT
CDR3 protein: CSARETGVTGELFF
D gene: -
J gene: TRBJ2-2
clone size: -
V gene: TRBV20-1